This TCR beta chain was observed in a study of response to subunit inactivated influenza vaccine. Points from the study as a whole: Researchers suggested that each seasonal influenza vaccination recruits few new T cells.

With 3 bases clipped from V and 4 bases from J, the junction kept 4 bases outside the gene matches. The CDR3 sequence is 14 residues long. Germline loops: CDR1 LNHNV, CDR2 YYDKDF (reference sequence). TCRdb passed the RT-PCR reads through MiXCR, listing each CDR3 protein once. The sample contains about 780,000 distinct CDR3 sequences, approximately 17% of which appear only once. This clonotype has more than one count but fewer than ten. The target antigen is unknown. Sequences were derived from PBMCs from blood, sampled 5 days after vaccination. The TCR comes from a man aged 45 to 65 who received an inactivated influenza vaccine. The chain links TRBV15 to TRBJ2-7, with TRBD1 identical over 9 bases. DNA for the CDR3: TGTGCCACCAGCAGCGGGACAGGGAAATACGAGCAGTACTTC. As protein: CATSSGTGKYEQYF.